This TCR beta chain was sequenced in a study of T cell responses to AZD1222 COVID-19 vaccine. V lost 1 base and J 0 bases, leaving 8 bases between the germline ends. This CDR3 is 15 amino acids long. Germline values: CDR1 SGDLS, CDR2 YYNGEE. Data came from immunoSEQ multiplex PCR; TCRdb stores just in-frame clones and leaves some out. Of around 170,000 clones listed, over 90% are singletons. Remarks on this clone: Antigen: not known. Other nucleotide sequences from this sample produce the same CDR3.

Study-wide results and limits: Compared with day 0, the breadth and depth of the Spike-specific TCR repertoire rose significantly after two doses of AZD1222. Among AZD1222 vaccinees, only 5 to 7 were seropositive at baseline. Reports indicate that nearly half of spike-specific TCRs are directed at unmutated variant regions.

Researchers grouped second doses given at about 4 or about 12 weeks into one pool. Material: peripheral blood, obtained 28 days after the second AZD1222 dose. The chain combines TRBV9 with TRBJ1-3; tentatively, D is TRBD1 (5 bases). This sequence originates from an adult who received the AZD1222 COVID-19 vaccine. In DNA, the CDR3 is TGTGCCAGCAGCGTATCAGGGACCTCTGGAAACACCATATATTTT. Its protein is CASSVSGTSGNTIYF.